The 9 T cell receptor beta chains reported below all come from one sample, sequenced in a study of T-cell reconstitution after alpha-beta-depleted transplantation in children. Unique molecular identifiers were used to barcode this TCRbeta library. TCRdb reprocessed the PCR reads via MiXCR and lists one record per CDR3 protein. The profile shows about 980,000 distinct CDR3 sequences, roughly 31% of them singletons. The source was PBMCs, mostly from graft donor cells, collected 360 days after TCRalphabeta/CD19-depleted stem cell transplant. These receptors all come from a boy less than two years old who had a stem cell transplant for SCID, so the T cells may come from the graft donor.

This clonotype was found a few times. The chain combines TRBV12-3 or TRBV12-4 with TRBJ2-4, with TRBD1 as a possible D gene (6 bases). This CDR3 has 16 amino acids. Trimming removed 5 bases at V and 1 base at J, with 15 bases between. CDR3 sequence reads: CASSPRTGIAKNIQYF. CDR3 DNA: TGTGCCAGCAGTCCCCGCACAGGGATCGCCAAAAACATTCAGTACTTC.

This chain's CDR3 is CSARDTSGGTNPYNEQFF. The CDR3 nucleotides read TGCAGTGCTAGAGACACTAGCGGGGGCACAAACCCATACAATGAGCAGTTCTTC. The chain joins TRBV20-1 to TRBJ2-1; TRBD2 matches at 11 bases. This CDR3 is built from 18 residues. J was trimmed by 4 bases and V by 0 bases; bases with no gene match: 11. From germline, CDR1 is DFQATT and CDR2 SNEGSKA (reference sequence).

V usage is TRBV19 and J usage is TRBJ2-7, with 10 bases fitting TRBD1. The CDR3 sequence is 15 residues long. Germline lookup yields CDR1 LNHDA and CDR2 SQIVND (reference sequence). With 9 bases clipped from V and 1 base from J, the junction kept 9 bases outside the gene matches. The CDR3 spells CASRDGTGASYEQYF. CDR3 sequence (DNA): TGTGCCAGCCGGGATGGGACAGGGGCGTCCTACGAGCAGTACTTC.

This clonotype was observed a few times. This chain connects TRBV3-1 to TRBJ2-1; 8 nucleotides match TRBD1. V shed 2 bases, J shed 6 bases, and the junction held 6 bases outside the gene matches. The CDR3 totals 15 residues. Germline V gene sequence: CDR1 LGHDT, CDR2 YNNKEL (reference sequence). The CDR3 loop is CASSQFLTGVNEQFF. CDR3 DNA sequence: TGTGCCAGCAGCCAATTCCTGACAGGGGTCAATGAGCAGTTCTTC.

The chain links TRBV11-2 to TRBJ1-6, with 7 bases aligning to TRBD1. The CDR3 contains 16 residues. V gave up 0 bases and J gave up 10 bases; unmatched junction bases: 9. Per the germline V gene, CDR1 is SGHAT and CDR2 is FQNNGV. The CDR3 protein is CASSLDRGRGWSPLHF. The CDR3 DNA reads TGTGCCAGCAGCTTAGATCGGGGCAGGGGGTGGTCACCCCTCCACTTT. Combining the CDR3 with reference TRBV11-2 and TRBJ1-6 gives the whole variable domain EAGVAQSPRYKIIEKRQSVAFWCNPISGHATLYWYQQILGQGPKLLIQFQNNGVVDDSQLPKDRFSAERLKGVDSTLKIQPAKLEDSAVYLCASSLDRGRGWSPLHFGNGTRLTVT.

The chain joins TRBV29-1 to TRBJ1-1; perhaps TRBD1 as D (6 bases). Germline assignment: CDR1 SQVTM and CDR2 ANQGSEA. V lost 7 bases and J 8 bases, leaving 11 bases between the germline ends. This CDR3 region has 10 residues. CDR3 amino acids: CSGGGREAFF. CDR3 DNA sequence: TGCAGCGGGGGGGGGCGCGAAGCTTTCTTT.

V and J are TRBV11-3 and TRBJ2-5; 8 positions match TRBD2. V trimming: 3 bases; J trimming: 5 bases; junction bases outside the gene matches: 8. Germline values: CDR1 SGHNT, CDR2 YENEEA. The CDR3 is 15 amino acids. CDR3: CASSLGLSGDETQYF. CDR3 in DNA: TGTGCCAGCAGCTTGGGTCTTAGCGGGGATGAGACCCAGTACTTC.

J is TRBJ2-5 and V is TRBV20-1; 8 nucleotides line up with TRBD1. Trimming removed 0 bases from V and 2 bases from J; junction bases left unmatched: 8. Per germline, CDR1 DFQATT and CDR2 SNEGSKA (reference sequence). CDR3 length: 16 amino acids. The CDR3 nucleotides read TGCAGTGCTAGAGATACACAGGGGGGTCATCAAGAGACCCAGTACTTC. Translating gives CSARDTQGGHQETQYF.

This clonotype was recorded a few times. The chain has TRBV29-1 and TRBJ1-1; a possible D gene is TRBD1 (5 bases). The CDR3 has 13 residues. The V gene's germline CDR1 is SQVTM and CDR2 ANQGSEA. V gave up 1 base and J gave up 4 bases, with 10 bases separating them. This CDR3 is CSVEGGGVTEAFF. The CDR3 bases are TGCAGCGTTGAAGGTGGGGGGGTCACTGAAGCTTTCTTT. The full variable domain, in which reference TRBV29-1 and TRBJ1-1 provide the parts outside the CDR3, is SAVISQKPSRDICQRGTSLTIQCQVDSQVTMMFWYRQQPGQSLTLIATANQGSEATYESGFVIDKFPISRPNLTFSTLTVSNMSPEDSSIYLCSVEGGGVTEAFFGQGTRLTVV.